This T cell receptor (beta chain) was sequenced during a study of blood T cell repertoires in COVID-19. About the study: Samples came from the United States, Italy and Spain, spanning acute and convalescent COVID-19. PBMCs, B-cell-depleted T cells, or T cells provided the cDNA or gDNA that made up the material.

This CDR3 has 14 residues. The germline V gene has CDR1 LNHDA and CDR2 SQIVND (reference sequence). Deletions cut 0 bases from V and 4 bases from J, with 9 bases between. Seattle enrolled patients during active infection and tracked them longitudinally. This table comes from immunoSEQ multiplex PCR, and its TCRdb copy is limited to in-frame clones, with some not included. This sample has about 150,000 clones, with approximately 83% found just once. The source is a woman aged 60-75 years with COVID-19, enrolled during active disease. The chain is built from TRBV19 and TRBJ1-2; a possible D gene is TRBD1 (6 bases). The sample consisted of peripheral blood. CDR3 bases: TGTGCCAGTAGTATAGATTCGACAGGCTATGGCTACACCTTC. It specifies CASSIDSTGYGYTF.